Given below is one T cell receptor beta chain in context. Antigen specificity is unknown. Some clones are missing from TCRdb's copy, which holds only in-frame ones; the method was immunoSEQ multiplex PCR. Among tens of thousands of clones listed, about 80% were seen once. This entry is derived from a study of radiotherapy plus CTLA-4 blockade in lung cancer. General study findings and limits: Blood TCR clones of tumor origin expanded after radiotherapy plus ipilimumab. Alongside interferon-beta, early blood T cell clone dynamics were reportedly the best predictor of response.

Germline CDR1 SGHRS, CDR2 YFSETQ. The germline V and J ends were trimmed by 6 bases and 3 bases, with 15 bases remaining between them. CDR3 length equals 14 residues. The receptor comes from a human donor with non-small cell lung cancer who had a partial response to radiotherapy plus ipilimumab. The source material was peripheral blood, sampled from a patient treated with radiotherapy plus ipilimumab. The J gene is TRBJ1-2, the V gene TRBV5-1, with D unclear. CDR3 sequence reads: CASTLRFGDYGYTF. The DNA for the CDR3 is TGCGCCAGCACCCTACGTTTCGGAGACTATGGCTACACCTTC.